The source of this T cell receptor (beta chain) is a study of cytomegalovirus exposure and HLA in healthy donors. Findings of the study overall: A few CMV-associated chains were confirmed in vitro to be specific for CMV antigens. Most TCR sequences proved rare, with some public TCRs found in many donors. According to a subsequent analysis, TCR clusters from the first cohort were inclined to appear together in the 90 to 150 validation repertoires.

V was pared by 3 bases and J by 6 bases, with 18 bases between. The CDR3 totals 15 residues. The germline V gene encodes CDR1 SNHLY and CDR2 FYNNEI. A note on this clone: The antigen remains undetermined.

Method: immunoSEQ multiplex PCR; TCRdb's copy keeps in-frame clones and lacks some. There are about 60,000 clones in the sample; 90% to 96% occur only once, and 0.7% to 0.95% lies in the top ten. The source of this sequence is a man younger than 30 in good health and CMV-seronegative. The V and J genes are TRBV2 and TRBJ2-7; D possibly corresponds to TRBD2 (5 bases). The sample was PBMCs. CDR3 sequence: CASSDRWERKGEQYF. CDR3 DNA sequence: TGTGCCAGCAGTGATAGGTGGGAGAGGAAAGGCGAGCAGTACTTC.